Below, 22 T cell receptor beta chains from the same sample are listed, as sequenced in a study of T cell repertoires in cytomegalovirus infection (dated by TCRdb to between 2019 and 2020). The sequencer was an Illumina HiSeq 1500. TCRdb passed the public sequencing reads through fastp at Q25 and MiXCR, retaining productive beta sequences. Rows with one shared CDR3 protein collapse into an entry with the most common genes and DNA. The sample data list under 250,000 distinct CDR3 sequences, and about 7% of these were observed just once. Together, the top ten hold under 7.5% of the sample. Sequencing was done on a sample of PBMCs. These receptors all stem from a human donor in good health (CMV status not recorded). Some clones in this sample may be carry-over from other donors' samples.

In this sample, this clonotype turned up many times. The J gene is TRBJ2-2, the V gene TRBV7-2; 7 nucleotides line up with TRBD2. Germline V gene lookup returns CDR1 SGHTA and CDR2 FQGNSA. V trimming: 0 bases; J trimming: 3 bases; junction bases outside the gene matches: 1. The CDR3 is made up of 15 amino acids. CDR3 residues: CASSLAGGYTGELFF. In DNA form, the CDR3 reads TGTGCCAGCAGCTTAGCGGGGGGGTACACCGGGGAGCTGTTTTTT.

This clonotype came up many times. The V call is TRBV4-3, the J call TRBJ2-2, with a weak D call TRBD1 (6 bases). This CDR3 comprises 16 residues. The ends were cut back, 1 base at V and 4 bases at J, with 13 bases in the middle. Germline CDR1 reads LGHNA; CDR2 reads YSLEER. DNA of the CDR3: TGCGCCAGCAGCCAAGCGCTCAGGGGTCGCACCGGGGAGCTGTTTTTT. Protein: CASSQALRGRTGELFF.

The rearrangement joins TRBV5-4 to TRBJ2-1; 13 bases map to TRBD2. The V and J ends lost 7 bases and 2 bases, in that order; junction bases with no gene match: 3. From germline, CDR1 is SGHNT and CDR2 YYREEE (reference sequence). There are 15 residues in the CDR3. The CDR3 is CASGTSGTAYNEQFF. The CDR3, as DNA: TGTGCCAGCGGGACTAGCGGGACGGCCTACAATGAGCAGTTCTTC. Full variable domain (missing parts from reference TRBV5-4 and TRBJ2-1): ETGVTQSPTHLIKTRGQQVTLRCSSQSGHNTVSWYQQALGQGPQFIFQYYREEENGRGNFPPRFSGLQFPNYSSELNVNALELDDSALYLCASGTSGTAYNEQFFGPGTRLTVL.

This clonotype was seen ten or more times. This rearrangement joins TRBV2 to TRBJ2-1; D remains ambiguous. Germline V gives CDR1 SNHLY, CDR2 FYNNEI. The CDR3 has 11 residues. The V gene lost 3 bases and the J gene lost 8 bases, with 5 bases spanning the gap. The CDR3 DNA follows: TGTGCCAGCAGTGAGTGGGATGAGCAGTTCTTC. Translating gives CASSEWDEQFF.

This clonotype occurred a few times. V and J are TRBV6-6 and TRBJ2-3, with TRBD1 as a possible D gene (5 bases). Trimming took 0 bases from V and 0 from J, leaving 13 bases between them. CDR1 is MNHNY and CDR2 is SVGAGI in the germline V gene (reference sequence). The CDR3 consists of 17 residues. CDR3 in amino acids: CASSYSSDSTSTDTQYF. CDR3 nucleotide sequence: TGTGCCAGCAGTTACTCGAGCGACAGCACTAGCACAGATACGCAGTATTTT.

This clonotype has a count of ten or more. DNA for the CDR3: TGTGCCAGCACCTCTAGTTATGAGCAGTTCTTC. This codes for CASTSSYEQFF. V usage is TRBV7-2 and J usage is TRBJ2-1; D not resolved. Trimming took 7 bases from V and 8 from J, leaving 9 bases between them. Per the germline V gene, CDR1 is SGHTA and CDR2 is FQGNSA. The CDR3 is made up of 11 amino acids. The whole variable domain, filled in from reference TRBV7-2 and TRBJ2-1, reads GAGVSQSPSNKVTEKGKDVELRCDPISGHTALYWYRQSLGQGLEFLIYFQGNSAPDKSGLPSDRFSAERTGGSVSTLTIQRTQQEDSAVYLCASTSSYEQFFGPGTRLTVL.

There are many counts of this clonotype. This sequence joins TRBV5-1 and TRBJ2-7; tentative D call: TRBD1 (5 bases). The germline V gene encodes CDR1 SGHRS and CDR2 YFSETQ. The CDR3 loop spans 15 amino acids. V dropped 4 bases and J dropped 6 bases, with 20 bases sitting between them. CDR3 sequence: CASSTRVPRGAEQYF. The CDR3 DNA is TGCGCCAGCAGCACCAGGGTCCCAAGGGGTGCCGAGCAGTACTTC.

With regard to this clonotype: It may be a read error: a sequence one base away is much more abundant. The chain recombines TRBV27 with TRBJ1-1; D possibly corresponds to TRBD1 (5 bases). The germline V and J ends were trimmed by 6 bases and 0 bases, with 17 bases remaining between them. This CDR3 spans 16 amino acids. The germline CDR1 and CDR2 sequences are MNHEY and SMNVEV (reference sequence). The CDR3 region is CASSLIRGRLNTEAFF. CDR3 in DNA: TGTGCCAGCAGCCTTATAAGGGGACGGCTGAACACTGAAGCTTTCTTT.

This clonotype was detected a few times. The J gene is TRBJ2-7, the V gene TRBV28, with a weak D call TRBD1 (6 bases). CDR1 and CDR2 from the germline V gene are MDHEN and SYDVKM. The CDR3 extends over 15 amino acids. Trimming cost V 10 bases and J 1 base, with 20 bases left between them. The chain's CDR3 is CAIKQGSTASYEQYF. The CDR3 DNA reads TGTGCCATCAAACAGGGATCGACCGCATCCTACGAGCAGTACTTC.

The table lists this clonotype with many counts. The genes are TRBV27 and TRBJ1-5; possible D gene TRBD1, 6 bases. Trimming left V 6 bases short and J 7 bases short, with 13 bases between. The CDR3 is 13 residues long. The germline CDR1 and CDR2 sequences are MNHEY and SMNVEV (reference sequence). The CDR3 coding sequence is TGTGCCAGCAGACAACAGGGTAGCCAGCCCCAGCATTTT. It codes for CASRQQGSQPQHF.

The chain uses TRBV24-1 and TRBJ2-1; D gene unclear. Trimming shortened V by 5 bases and J by 6 bases, and 10 bases separated the two germline ends. Germline V gives CDR1 KGHDR, CDR2 SFDVKD. The CDR3 has 13 residues. The CDR3 here is CATSGAPGNEQFF. Here the CDR3 DNA reads TGTGCCACCAGTGGGGCCCCAGGCAATGAGCAGTTCTTC.

This clonotype was observed many times. The chain couples TRBV7-2 to TRBJ1-4; D unclear. Trimming stripped 0 bases from V and 8 bases from J, with 16 bases between. Looked up from germline, CDR1 is SGHTA and CDR2 is FQGNSA. This CDR3 is built from 16 residues. This CDR3 reads CASSLALGGSGEKLFF. The CDR3 coding sequence is TGTGCCAGCAGCTTAGCCCTCGGAGGGAGCGGAGAAAAACTGTTTTTT. The variable domain in full, completed from reference TRBV7-2 and TRBJ1-4, reads GAGVSQSPSNKVTEKGKDVELRCDPISGHTALYWYRQSLGQGLEFLIYFQGNSAPDKSGLPSDRFSAERTGGSVSTLTIQRTQQEDSAVYLCASSLALGGSGEKLFFGSGTQLSVL.

A remark on this clonotype: Its ends do not fully match the called genes, so a read error is possible. The V and J genes are TRBV29-1 and TRBJ2-6; D possibly corresponds to TRBD1 (6 bases). CDR1 is SQVTM, CDR2 ANQGSEA, per germline. CDR3 size: 13 residues. The CDR3 DNA sequence: TGCAGCGCTGAAACAGGGTCGGGGTACGTCCTGACTTTC. Its protein is CSAETGSGYVLTF.

This clonotype occurred many times. V gene TRBV30 combines with J gene TRBJ2-7; 9 bases line up with TRBD1. J was trimmed by 4 bases and V by 0 bases; bases with no gene match: 7. This CDR3 spans 15 amino acids. Germline lookup yields CDR1 GTSNPN and CDR2 SVGIG (reference sequence). This chain's CDR3 is CAWSVSGTGRYEQYF. CDR3 coding DNA: TGTGCCTGGAGTGTCTCTGGGACAGGGAGATACGAGCAGTACTTC.

This clonotype showed up just a few times. This sequence joins TRBV6-2 or TRBV6-3 and TRBJ2-4; TRBD1 might be the D (5 bases). Germline CDR1 reads MNHEY; CDR2 reads SVGEGT. The ends were cut back, 3 bases at V and 2 bases at J, with 11 bases in the middle. The CDR3 contains 15 residues. CDR3 DNA: TGTGCCAGCAGTTATCAGGGTTCGACCAAAAACATTCAGTACTTC. It translates to CASSYQGSTKNIQYF.

The chain links TRBV9 to TRBJ2-7, with 9 bases matching TRBD1. This CDR3 has 15 amino acids. V shed 0 bases and J 5 bases; nucleotides not matched to a gene: 6. The germline CDR1 and CDR2 sequences are SGDLS and YYNGEE. The CDR3 DNA sequence: TGTGCCAGCAGCGTAGAAGGGACAGGGAAGCACGAGCAGTACTTC. Protein sequence: CASSVEGTGKHEQYF.

This clonotype was detected many times. This rearrangement joins TRBV7-2 to TRBJ2-7; TRBD2 is a possible D gene (5 bases). This CDR3 spans 15 amino acids. Trimming left V 1 base short and J 3 bases short, with 13 bases between. Germline CDR1 SGHTA, CDR2 FQGNSA. The CDR3 nucleotides read TGTGCCAGCAGCTTAGAAGGAGGACTGATCTACGAGCAGTACTTC. Amino acid sequence: CASSLEGGLIYEQYF.

This clonotype was found many times. This rearrangement joins TRBV6-2 or TRBV6-3 to TRBJ2-2; tentatively, D is TRBD1 (6 bases). Germline CDR1 MNHEY, CDR2 SVGEGT. V was trimmed by 5 bases and J by 0 bases, leaving 16 bases between them. The CDR3 length is 17 residues. CDR3 DNA sequence: TGTGCCAGCAGTAAACCCACGACAGGAGCGAACACCGGGGAGCTGTTTTTT. Translating it yields CASSKPTTGANTGELFF.

This clonotype was seen repeatedly, ten times or more. V and J are TRBV6-5 and TRBJ2-2, with D perhaps TRBD2 (7 bases). The CDR3 consists of 16 residues. CDR1 and CDR2 (germline): MNHEY, SVGAGI. Deletions cut 6 bases from V and 6 bases from J, with 20 bases between. This chain's CDR3 is CASSHSTNGGPGELFF. CDR3 coding DNA: TGTGCCAGCAGCCATTCGACCAACGGGGGGCCCGGGGAGCTGTTTTTT.

This clonotype was seen repeatedly, ten times or more. The chain is built from TRBV10-3 and TRBJ1-1, with D unclear. The CDR3 extends over 15 amino acids. V was clipped by 0 bases and J by 1 base, with 9 bases between them. Germline CDR1 is ENHRY and CDR2 is SYGVKD. DNA of the CDR3: TGTGCCATCAGTGAGTCGCCCGCAGGGAACACTGAAGCTTTCTTT. This encodes CAISESPAGNTEAFF.

Worth noting for this clonotype: A much larger clone sits a single nucleotide away, making a read error possible. The chain has TRBV19 and TRBJ1-5; maybe TRBD1 (5 bases). The germline gives CDR1 LNHDA, CDR2 SQIVND (reference sequence). The CDR3 length is 13 residues. The CDR3 loop reads CACSMGVQQPQHF. DNA for the CDR3: TGTGCCTGTAGTATGGGGGTCCAACAGCCCCAGCATTTT. The full variable domain, rest sourced from reference TRBV19 and TRBJ1-5, is DGGITQSPKYLFRKEGQNVTLSCEQNLNHDAMYWYRQDPGQGLRLIYYSQIVNDFQKGDIAEGYSVSREKKESFPLTVTSAQKNPTAFYLCACSMGVQQPQHFGDGTRLSIL.

The table lists this clonotype with a few counts. The V gene is TRBV29-1, the J gene TRBJ1-2; D is undetermined. The CDR3 totals 14 residues. The germline CDR1 and CDR2 sequences are SQVTM and ANQGSEA. With 7 bases removed from V and 3 bases from J, the gap between germline ends came to 18 bases. CDR3 region: CSAAEEGSYYGYTF. The DNA for the CDR3 is TGCAGCGCCGCTGAGGAGGGCAGCTACTATGGCTACACCTTC.